This TCR beta chain was identified during a study of blood T cell repertoires in COVID-19 (dated by TCRdb to between 2020 and 2021). Describing the broader study: Samples covering the acute and convalescent phases of COVID-19 were provided by collaborators in the United States, Italy and Spain. A freely available public database, intended as a resource for researchers studying the immune response to SARS-CoV-2, is where the repertoires were released. The prospective study material was composed of cDNA or gDNA derived from T cells, B-cell-depleted T cells, or PBMCs. The samples were drawn from the first 160 participants of the ongoing ImmuneRACE study and from more than 1,000 subjects provided by 6 global collaborators. Where available, HLA class I and class II types were taken from metadata supplied by the sample provider and were not determined by assay-based typing. Subjects who had been exposed to COVID-19, were actively infected with it, or had recovered from it provided the deeply sampled blood TCRbeta repertoires that made up the dataset. Nearly every sample came with metadata listing a de-identified subject ID, COVID-19 status, age in years and sex. Findings and caveats that apply to the study as a whole: How much clinical and demographic metadata was included differed by source and by participant, and the metadata was provided uncurated.

The collaborating institutions used their own protocols to collect whole blood in K2EDTA tubes. For TCRbeta analysis, collaborator samples were shipped as frozen whole blood, as isolated PBMCs, or as DNA extracted from either sample type. CDR1 MNHEY and CDR2 SVGEGT are derived from the germline V gene. From the cysteine through the phenylalanine, the CDR3 covers 14 amino acids. Just the 42-base CDR3 DNA is kept, in frame starting at base 1. Deletion took 2 bases off V and 7 bases off J, with a span of 14 bases between the germline ends. As regards this clone: The specificity of this receptor is unknown. No much larger clonotype is one base removed from it; base qualities were not supplied.

TCRbeta CDR3 regions were amplified from genomic DNA by means of the immunoSEQ Assay, a bias-controlled multiplex PCR. In the original analysis: Within the assay, amplification of reference gene primers was used to estimate how many nucleated cells each sample contained. To quantify the absolute abundance of each unique TCRbeta CDR3 rearrangement, sequence reads were collapsed and filtered. For each sample, productive Simpson clonality was calculated as the square root of Simpson's diversity index across productive rearrangements. Entries here come from immuneACCESS through TCRdb and include only in-frame sequences with V and J called. Some clones fail to appear in such tables; in the studies checked, an unresolved V gene covers under half of the shortfall, and the cause of the remainder is unknown. The V and J calls and clone size were taken over from that table, and D and trimming were inferred from the DNA. This sample is represented by roughly 70,000 clones; 65% to 85% of them were singletons. The ten largest clonotypes hold approximately 27% of the sample.

The rearrangement joined TRBV6-2 or TRBV6-3 to TRBJ2-5; matching of 6 bases hints at TRBD2 as the D gene. Material: peripheral blood. The receptor comes from a human donor in a cohort sampled during active COVID-19. CDR3 loop: CASSYPLAQRTQYF. The DNA sequence is TGTGCCAGCAGTTACCCACTAGCTCAAAGGACCCAGTACTTC.